This T cell receptor (beta chain) stems from a study of cytomegalovirus exposure and HLA in healthy donors (TCRdb year 2017). Regarding the complete study: According to an earlier analysis of 587 of the donors, 150 million to 200 million T cells yielded over 100 million unique TCR beta sequences and about 300 Gb of sequence data. An early release that covered approximately 600 HLA-typed donors contained about 300 gigabases of sequencing data and around 80 million unique TCR sequences. Of the 398 genotyped donors, roughly 76% were placed in the genetic ancestry cluster associated with self-reported Caucasian donors. The study was designed to test whether signatures of past pathogen exposure could be identified by cataloging public T cell receptors. The study profiled the T cell repertoires of under 850 subjects by immunosequencing and related them to cytomegalovirus serostatus. A separate validation cohort of approximately 120 different subjects was used in addition to the 666-subject first cohort. High-throughput TCR immunosequencing, statistical association of individual TCRs with disease status, and machine learning were combined to predict cytomegalovirus infection status. To study patterns of TCR occurrence, a later analysis re-analyzed previously published TCR beta repertoires from hundreds of donors and added high-resolution HLA genotyping. The later analysis used no new phenotypic data to find candidate immune exposures, relying instead on TCR beta sequences and their occurrence across donors. An earlier analysis of approximately 640 of the donors applied high-throughput TCR beta sequencing to assess whether each TCR beta V gene segment acted as functional or pseudogenic. Donor age, sex, ethnicity and CMV serostatus were compiled alongside the repertoire data. A later genetic analysis took genome-wide SNP genotypes for 398 of the 666 donors and used that subset as a discovery cohort. Every discovery cohort repertoire had been produced on one sequencing platform. HLA typing covered class I and class II loci at four-digit resolution. The number of typed donors differed by locus: about 629-630 for A, B, C, DRB1 and DQB1; approximately 530 for DQA1; around 610 for DPA1; and some 430 for DPB1. Four to six DR-DQ haplotypes were handled as single units for association and clustering, since linkage in the cohort was strong. Across some 400 genotyped donors of the cohort, an average of approximately 200,000 unique TCR beta nucleotide sequences per donor were sequenced, and roughly 18% of those sequences were non-productive. Paper-wide results and their limitations: The authors suggested that the approach could potentially be generalized to other disease states and immunological phenotypes. CMV serostatus was the only immune exposure information available for the cohort. The presence/absence analyses assumed that sequencing depth was roughly uniform across donors, and that assumption may not be true. Strong co-occurrence of HLA alleles, especially DR and DQ, made assigning TCR associations to individual alleles difficult. According to a later analysis, TCR association rates differed among HLA loci, with DRB1 alleles showing the most associated TCRs and HLA-C alleles showing the fewest. A later genetic analysis reported fewer N-insertions in productive TCRs among donors in an Asian-associated ancestry cluster than the approximately 700-donor mean. A later genetic analysis associated a missense DCLRE1C variant with V-gene and J-gene trimming of TCR beta chains, and an independent cohort replicated the association. A further reported finding was that TCR beta sequences accurately predicted the HLA-A and HLA-B alleles for most subjects in the first cohort. An earlier analysis of roughly 570 of the donors showed that most TCR beta V segments appeared in productive rearrangements either about 87% or about 30% of the time, which broadly matched IMGT annotations. The earlier analysis of around 600 of the donors excluded about 16 rarely observed V segments, including chromosome 9 orphons, because counts were too low. Cytomegalovirus status was reported to be diagnosed by the classifier with high specificity and sensitivity in both the original and validation cohorts. Some IMGT-functional V segments, including TRBV6-2 and TRBV6-3, could not be distinguished by the 87-base-pair reads and were therefore excluded. Correlated functional status among segregating V segments might be attributable to linkage disequilibrium, but an unknown experimental factor could not be ruled out. In a later analysis, several top co-occurrence clusters were reported to appear linked to parvovirus B19, influenza, CMV and Epstein-Barr virus. A cluster of highly shared sequence variants was judged likely to represent a technical artifact of the sequencing pipeline. The cohort was sequenced for TCR beta chains only, and without alpha or paired-chain data the features that could be detected were limited. Most TCR sequences were seen in very few donors, while some public TCRs were found in many individuals. According to a later analysis, most CMV-associated TCR beta chains appeared to be HLA-restricted, and the HLA associations seemed to be driven largely by CMV exposure. In vitro tests confirmed that three of the cytomegalovirus-associated TCR beta chains recognize cytomegalovirus antigens. In a later analysis, HLA-associated TCR beta chains showed more clonal expansion and lower generation probabilities than non-associated chains that were equally common. The study listed 164 TCR beta chains as associated with cytomegalovirus. At a false discovery rate of 0.05, a later analysis linked some 17,000 TCR beta sequences to specific HLA alleles. Because HLA typing was unavailable for some donors at each locus, only the typed subset was used in association tests.

In the case of this clone: Its specific antigen is unknown. Per-base quality was not reported, and no clone a single base away is much larger than it.

The cohort consisted of 650 to 850 healthy bone marrow donors. At the time of sampling, every cohort member was nominally healthy, though immune exposures that went unrecorded were likely present. The donor was CMV seropositive and belonged to the group of 250 to 350 seropositive cohort members. Each donor provided a peripheral blood sample, and peripheral blood mononuclear cells were used for TCR beta sequencing. The Qiagen DNeasy Blood Extraction Kit was used to extract genomic DNA from the blood cell samples. Measured from the cysteine to the phenylalanine, the CDR3 is 14 residues long. CDR3 DNA is the only sequence kept; it has 42 bases, read in frame from the first base. Taken from the germline V gene (reference sequence), the CDR1 and CDR2 loops are SGHNT and YYREEE. Trimming costs V 0 bases and J 3 bases, and their ends lie 6 bases apart. The library was built by means of the immunoSEQ multiplex PCR assay. A mixture of 60 forward primers for TCR Vbeta segments and 13 reverse primers for TCR Jbeta segments was used in the multiplex PCR. Amplification of the CDR3 region of rearranged TCR beta genes was performed with a multiplex PCR assay on genomic DNA. The Illumina HiSeq System was used to sequence the amplified TCR beta libraries as 87-base-pair reads. The authors processed their data as follows. In a later analysis, approximately 74 million unique TCR beta chains were counted across the roughly 610 repertoires, and around 10 million of these chains were shared by at least two donors. Raw reads were error-corrected and collapsed into unique sequences with a nearest-neighbor algorithm that merged closely related sequences to remove PCR and sequencing errors. Alignment of CDR3 sequences to IMGT reference sequences was used to assign V, D and J gene segments. For a sequence to be retained, a match of at least six nucleotides was required to both a V gene segment and a J gene segment. A rearrangement was called productive if the CDR3 had no stop codons and remained in frame with V and J, and every other rearrangement was called non-productive. Following IMGT convention, CDR3 was defined as the stretch from the second conserved V-encoded cysteine up to the conserved J-encoded phenylalanine. The earlier analysis of a few hundred of the donors excluded sequences that lacked an unambiguous match to a single V gene segment. In an earlier analysis of a few hundred of the donors, V segments were called functional above 56.7% productive rearrangements and were called segregating when the between-donor standard deviation exceeded 5%. A statistical classification framework was developed to diagnose cytomegalovirus status using the catalog of TCR beta chain sequences. A later analysis assigned V and J genes by comparing TCR nucleotide sequences with IMGT/GENE-DB human TR gene sequences. The TCRdist pipeline was used in a later analysis to assign CDR3 sequences and most-parsimonious VDJ recombination scenarios. In a later analysis, every TCR beta chain was defined by the combination of its CDR3 amino acid sequence and its V-gene family, and reads without a unique V-gene family were dropped. A later analysis removed 592 highly shared, low-generation-probability nucleotide sequences to deal with suspected cross-contamination and a sequencing artifact. For each public chain, a later analysis derived a clonal expansion index from normalized ranks of inferred template counts within each repertoire. In a later analysis, generation probabilities were computed with a VDJ recombination model fitted to out-of-frame rearrangements, and the resulting probabilities were checked against IGoR. In a later analysis, TCR-TCR, TCR-HLA and TCR-CMV co-occurrence was scored with hypergeometric tests, and a repertoire-size bias correction was applied to TCR pairs. A later analysis estimated false discovery rates by permuting HLA or CMV assignments 20 times. A later analysis grouped co-occurring TCRs with DBSCAN, adding TCRdist sequence similarity when clustering within HLA-allele-positive subsets. Repertoires with fewer than 30,000 or more than 120,000 public chains, plus five repertoires with anomalous nucleotide sharing, were excluded from co-occurrence clustering. Not all clones reach the TCRdb copy of this immuneACCESS table, which keeps in-frame sequences only. Checked studies attribute under half of the gap to unresolved V genes and leave the rest unexplained. The V and J calls and the clone size are those of that table, but D and trimming were determined from the DNA. The sample table lists about 130,000 clones, roughly 71% of them with a count of one. The ten largest make up 5.5% to 7.5% of the sample.

Source material: PBMCs. The source is a woman aged 45-59 years in good health and CMV-seropositive. The sequence is built from TRBV5-4 and TRBJ1-4; a tentative D call is TRBD1 (6 bases match). CDR3 reads: CASSLGGPNEKLFF. The DNA is as follows: TGTGCCAGCAGCTTGGGGGGGCCTAATGAAAAACTGTTTTTT.